Shown below are 15 T cell receptor beta chains from a single sample sequenced in a study of OX40 agonist ivuxolimab in advanced cancers. The table came from immunoSEQ multiplex PCR; TCRdb's copy has only in-frame clones and leaves some out. The profile shows approximately 50,000 clones, more than 85% of them singletons. Sequenced material: CD4+ or CD8+ T cells sorted from blood, taken in a trial of the OX40 agonist ivuxolimab. These receptors were taken from an adult with an advanced solid tumor such as melanoma, head and neck, liver or kidney cancer.

This chain joins TRBV6-5 and TRBJ2-7, with TRBD1 identical over 9 bases. Per the germline V gene, CDR1 is MNHEY and CDR2 is SVGAGI. The CDR3 consists of 15 residues. J was trimmed by 1 base and V by 6 bases; bases with no gene match: 7. In DNA form, the CDR3 reads TGTGCCAGCAGGCGTGGACAGGGGAATTCCTACGAGCAGTACTTC. This sequence encodes CASRRGQGNSYEQYF.

The J gene is TRBJ2-7, the V gene TRBV4-3; the D is unclear. The germline CDR1 and CDR2 sequences are LGHNA and YSLEER. Between the trimmed V and J ends, which lost 0 bases and 3 bases, there was a span of 15 bases. This CDR3 is built from 16 residues. The CDR3 here is CASSQDSQVAVYEQYF. CDR3 bases: TGCGCCAGCAGCCAAGATTCCCAGGTTGCGGTCTACGAGCAGTACTTC.

Comments on this clone: One end of the junction fails to match germline, which may point to a read error. The chain links TRBV4-2 to TRBJ2-4; D unresolved. The CDR3 runs to 16 residues. Germline loops: CDR1 LGHNA, CDR2 YNFKEQ. CDR3: CASSQVIGLEAGLGDF. The CDR3 DNA sequence: TGTGCCAGCAGCCAAGTAATAGGGCTAGAGGCCGGGTTAGGTGACTTC.

The V and J genes are TRBV28 and TRBJ2-7; 9 nucleotides match TRBD1. With V trimmed by 2 bases and J by 3 bases, 2 bases remained unmatched. Germline V lookup: CDR1 MDHEN, CDR2 SYDVKM. The CDR3 consists of 14 residues. The CDR3 region has the DNA TGTGCCAGCAGTTTAGGGACAGGGCTCTACGAGCAGTACTTC. Protein sequence: CASSLGTGLYEQYF.

The chain employs TRBV27 and TRBJ1-1; weak D call: TRBD1 (6 bases). Germline CDR1 MNHEY, CDR2 SMNVEV (reference sequence). CDR3 size: 12 residues. V shed 4 bases and J shed 7 bases, with 10 bases lying between them. In DNA form, the CDR3 reads TGTGCCAGCAGTTCCGGGACAAATGAAGCTTTCTTT. This encodes CASSSGTNEAFF.

The J gene is TRBJ2-1, the V gene TRBV29-1, with 8 nucleotides matching TRBD2. J gave up 8 bases and V 4 bases, and 19 bases lay outside the gene matches. The CDR3 has 17 amino acids. Germline V gene sequence: CDR1 SQVTM, CDR2 ANQGSEA. The CDR3 loop reads CSVVSGYSGTRRYEQFF. The DNA of the CDR3 is TGCAGCGTTGTGTCAGGGTATAGCGGGACCCGCCGCTATGAGCAGTTCTTC.

J is TRBJ2-1 and V is TRBV5-4, with D possibly TRBD1 on 5 matching bases. The CDR3 contains 13 residues. CDR1 SGHNT and CDR2 YYREEE come from the germline V gene (reference sequence). V was shortened by 4 bases and J by 8 bases, with 13 bases between the two germline ends. The CDR3 nucleotides are TGTGCCAGCAGCCCAGGGTCCCGCGATGAGCAGTTCTTC. The encoded protein is CASSPGSRDEQFF. Using reference TRBV5-4 and TRBJ2-1 for the parts outside the CDR3, the full variable domain is ETGVTQSPTHLIKTRGQQVTLRCSSQSGHNTVSWYQQALGQGPQFIFQYYREEENGRGNFPPRFSGLQFPNYSSELNVNALELDDSALYLCASSPGSRDEQFFGPGTRLTVL.

The rearrangement links TRBV6-5 to TRBJ2-3; 8 nucleotides agree with TRBD2. Germline CDR1 reads MNHEY; CDR2 reads SVGAGI. The CDR3 loop spans 15 amino acids. V was pared by 9 bases and J by 4 bases, with 12 bases of the junction left unmatched. This chain's CDR3 is CASLGLTSEADTQYF. The CDR3 nucleotides read TGTGCCAGTCTTGGGTTGACTAGCGAAGCAGATACGCAGTATTTT.

CDR3 nucleotide sequence: TGTGCCACCAGCAGCGATGAGGTGGACACTGAAGCTTTCTTT. Residues: CATSSDEVDTEAFF. This chain uses TRBV15 with TRBJ1-1; D gene uncertain. Germline loops: CDR1 LNHNV, CDR2 YYDKDF (reference sequence). The length of the CDR3 is 14 residues. Trimming took 3 bases from V and 3 from J, leaving 11 bases between them.

V is TRBV7-9 and J is TRBJ2-7, with 9 nucleotides matching TRBD2. From germline, CDR1 is SEHNR and CDR2 FQNEAQ (reference sequence). V lost 7 bases and J lost 1; bases outside the gene matches: 5. The CDR3 consists of 14 residues. Here the CDR3 DNA reads TGTGCCAGCACCGTAGCGGGAGCTTCCTACGAGCAGTACTTC. Protein: CASTVAGASYEQYF. The full variable domain, completed using reference TRBV7-9 and TRBJ2-7, is DTGVSQNPRHKITKRGQNVTFRCDPISEHNRLYWYRQTLGQGPEFLTYFQNEAQLEKSRLLSDRFSAERPKGSFSTLEIQRTEQGDSAMYLCASTVAGASYEQYFGPGTRLTVT.

The rearrangement uses TRBV7-9 and TRBJ1-1, with 8 bases that match TRBD1. Germline loops: CDR1 SEHNR, CDR2 FQNEAQ (reference sequence). CDR3 length equals 11 residues. The ends lost 6 bases at V and 7 bases at J; junction bases unmatched: 1. CDR3 in DNA: TGTGCCAGCAGGGGGACAGGTGAAGCTTTCTTT. Encoded protein: CASRGTGEAFF.

The table lists this clone with a few counts. One end of the junction is discordant with germline, which a read error may explain. J is TRBJ2-7 and V is TRBV4-1, with 7 bases identical to TRBD1. Germline assignment: CDR1 MGHRA and CDR2 YSYEKL. The CDR3 is made up of 13 amino acids. CDR3 region: CASSQNPPGQRQF. The CDR3 nucleotides read TGCGCCAGCAGCCAAAACCCCCCGGGACAGAGACAATTC.

This chain links TRBV9 with TRBJ2-7; possibly TRBD1 or TRBD2 for D (7 bases each). Germline CDR1 reads SGDLS; CDR2 reads YYNGEE. This CDR3 has 15 amino acids. The ends were cut back, 0 bases at V and 2 bases at J, with 12 bases in the middle. In DNA, the CDR3 is TGTGCCAGCAGCGTAGGTGCAGGGGGGGCCTACGAGCAGTACTTC. Translation: CASSVGAGGAYEQYF.

The gene calls are TRBV14 and TRBJ1-1, with D tentatively TRBD1 (5 bases). The CDR3 contains 15 residues. The V and J ends lost 4 bases and 4 bases respectively, with 16 bases between them. The germline CDR1 and CDR2 sequences are SGHDN and FVKESK. CDR3: CASSRRDHLGTEAFF. Here the CDR3 DNA reads TGTGCCAGCAGCCGGCGGGACCACCTCGGCACTGAAGCTTTCTTT.

The rearrangement joins TRBV6-6 to TRBJ1-1, with 7 positions matching TRBD1. V lost 7 bases, J lost 2 bases, and 13 bases stayed unmatched. CDR1 is MNHNY, CDR2 SVGAGI, per germline (reference sequence). The CDR3 contains 16 residues. Written as DNA, the CDR3 is TGTGCCAGCAACCGACGGGCAGGGGGGGAAAACACTGAAGCTTTCTTT. This translates into CASNRRAGGENTEAFF.